This entry concerns a single TCR beta chain. Healthy donors of bone marrow made up the group. The data derive from a study of cytomegalovirus exposure and HLA in healthy donors. A multiplex PCR was run with 60 Vbeta primers and 13 Jbeta primers. Assay: immunoSEQ multiplex PCR; the TCRdb copy retains only in-frame clones and omits some. Among 100,000 to 150,000 clones listed, around 70% were seen once. The clonotype comes from a male donor in good health and CMV-seronegative. The specimen was PBMCs.

The CDR3 DNA reads as TGTGCCAGCAGTTTCGTAACGGGAGAGATCAATGAGCAGTTCTTC. Its translation is CASSFVTGEINEQFF. This sequence joins TRBV27 and TRBJ2-1; D is perhaps TRBD2 (6 bases). Germline assignment: CDR1 MNHEY and CDR2 SMNVEV (reference sequence). CDR3 length: 15 amino acids. Trimming stripped 3 bases from V and 6 bases from J, with 15 bases between.